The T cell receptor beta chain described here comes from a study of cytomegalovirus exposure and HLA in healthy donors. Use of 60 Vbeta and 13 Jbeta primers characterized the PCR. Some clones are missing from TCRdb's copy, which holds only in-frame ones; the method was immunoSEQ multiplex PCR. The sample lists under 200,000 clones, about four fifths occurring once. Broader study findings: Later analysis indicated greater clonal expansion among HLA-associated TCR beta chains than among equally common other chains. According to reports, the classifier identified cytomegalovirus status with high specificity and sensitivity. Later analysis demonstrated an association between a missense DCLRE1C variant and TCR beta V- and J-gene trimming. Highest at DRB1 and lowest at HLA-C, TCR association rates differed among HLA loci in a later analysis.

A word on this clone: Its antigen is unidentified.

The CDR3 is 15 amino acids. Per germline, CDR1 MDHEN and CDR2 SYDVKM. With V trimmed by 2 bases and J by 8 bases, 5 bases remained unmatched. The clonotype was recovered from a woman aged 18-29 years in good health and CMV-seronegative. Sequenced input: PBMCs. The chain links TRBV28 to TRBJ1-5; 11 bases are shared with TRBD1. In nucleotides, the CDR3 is TGTGCCAGCAGTTTAACCCGGGACAGGGGGGAGCCCCAGCATTTT. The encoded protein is CASSLTRDRGEPQHF.